The following is a T cell receptor (beta chain) sequence with its context. This receptor's antigen is unknown. The input lacks base qualities; no much larger clone sits a single base away. Thawed PBMCs were FACS-sorted into unstimulated Tregs (CD4+CD25+CD127-), CD4+ non-Tregs (CD4+CD25-), CD4 cells and CD8 cells. Prior to Treg sorting, thawed PBMCs were rested overnight at 37 degrees C with approximately 180 IU/ml IL-2. Blood from healthy controls was obtained either from healthy volunteers or as purchased buffy coats. Healthy control blood was processed to PBMCs with a Ficoll density gradient and then cryopreserved, whereas patient PBMCs were collected both before and after transplant. The data were obtained in a study of Tregs in tolerant kidney transplant recipients (dated by TCRdb to between 2018 and 2021). Study-wide context: Before combined kidney and bone marrow transplantation, this study identified donor-specific regulatory T cells using TCRbeta sequencing and then followed those same cells after transplant. Several methods of expanding Tregs specific for an allogeneic donor were compared by TCRbeta repertoire sequencing in a few healthy controls. Here is what the overall study found, with its caveats: Because only a small number of patients were included, the study had limitations, and the results will need to be validated in larger populations as well as under other immunosuppression protocols. Biological reproducibility was not examined directly, but technical replication error appeared to be minimal. Expanding Tregs with activated donor B cells appeared to identify the most biologically relevant and donor-specific TCRbeta repertoire.

For TCRbeta CDR3 sequencing, genomic DNA was extracted from sorted cells using the QIAGEN DNeasy Blood and Tissue Kit. Through immunoSEQ, high-throughput TCRbeta CDR3 sequencing was done commercially, including PCR amplification with internal controls and bias correction. Per the original workflow: Unique productive TCRbeta sequences were defined by CDR3 nucleotide sequence where primers matched, otherwise by CDR3 amino acid sequence with Vbeta and Jbeta genes. To correct for sorting error, sequences found in more than one sorted population at a frequency ratio of 2:1 or less were discarded, and the remaining shared sequences were assigned to the population with the higher frequency. A sequence was defined as donor-reactive if the sequence was expanded at least 5-fold in CFSE-low cells compared with unstimulated cells and had a frequency of at least 0.01% in CFSE-low cells. Jensen-Shannon divergence, calculated on the top 100 TCRbeta sequences ranked by frequency, was used to quantify repertoire divergence. When a sample had multiple sequencing runs, each run was corrected for sorting error separately and the runs were then pooled. The table was pulled from immuneACCESS by TCRdb, which kept in-frame rearrangements only. Such tables lose some clones; where checked, under half of the loss comes from unresolved V genes, and the rest has no known cause. The D gene and trimming were derived from the DNA, and the V and J assignments and clone size from that table. The sample contains about 46,000 clones, 91% of them found a single time. About 0.63% of the sample belongs to the ten largest clones.

V gives up 4 bases and J gives up 8 bases, and the segment between their germline ends measures 14 bases. Via the germline V gene, CDR1 is SQVTM and CDR2 ANQGSEA. From its cysteine to its phenylalanine, the CDR3 spans 12 amino acids. The only DNA kept is the CDR3, 36 bases in frame from the first base. The TCR sequence derives from a human donor in good health. This chain joins TRBV29-1 to TRBJ1-2; the D gene cannot be resolved reliably. What was sequenced was Tregs from blood. DNA sequence: TGCAGCGTTGGGTCAGCCGGACGGGGCTACACCTTC. Its coded protein is CSVGSAGRGYTF.